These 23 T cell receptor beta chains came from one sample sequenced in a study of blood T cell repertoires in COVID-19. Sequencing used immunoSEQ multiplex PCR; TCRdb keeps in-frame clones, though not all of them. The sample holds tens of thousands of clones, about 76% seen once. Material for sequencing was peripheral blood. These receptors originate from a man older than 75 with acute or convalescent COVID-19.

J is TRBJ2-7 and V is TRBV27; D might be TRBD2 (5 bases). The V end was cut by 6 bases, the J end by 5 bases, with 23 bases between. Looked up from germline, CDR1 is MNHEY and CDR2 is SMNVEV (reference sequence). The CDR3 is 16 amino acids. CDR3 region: CASRSSFGEIANEQYF. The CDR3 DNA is TGTGCCAGCAGATCCTCCTTTGGGGAGATAGCCAACGAGCAGTACTTC.

This CDR3 reads CASSLLSRAGGSSTDTQYF. The CDR3 coding sequence is TGTGCCAGCAGCCTCTTATCGCGTGCGGGAGGCTCTAGCACAGATACGCAGTATTTT. V gene TRBV16 combines with J gene TRBJ2-3; 8 bases align to TRBD2. The CDR3 is 19 amino acids. The V and J ends lost 4 bases and 0 bases, in that order; junction bases with no gene match: 15. The germline V gene encodes CDR1 KGHSY and CDR2 FQNENV. Full variable domain (outside the CDR3, taken from reference TRBV16 and TRBJ2-3): GEEVAQTPKHLVRGEGQKAKLYCAPIKGHSYVFWYQQVLKNEFKFLISFQNENVFDETGMPKERFSAKCLPNSPCSLEIQATKLEDSAVYFCASSLLSRAGGSSTDTQYFGPGTRLTVL.

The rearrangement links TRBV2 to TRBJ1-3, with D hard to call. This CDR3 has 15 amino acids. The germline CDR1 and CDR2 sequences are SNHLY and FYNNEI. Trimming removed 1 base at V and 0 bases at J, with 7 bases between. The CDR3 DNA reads TGTGCCAGCAGTGAAGGGCAGTACTCTGGAAACACCATATATTTT. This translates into CASSEGQYSGNTIYF.

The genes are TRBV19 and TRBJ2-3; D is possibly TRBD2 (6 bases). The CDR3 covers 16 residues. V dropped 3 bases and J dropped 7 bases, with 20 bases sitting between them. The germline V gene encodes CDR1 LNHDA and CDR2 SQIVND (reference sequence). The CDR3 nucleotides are TGTGCCAGTAGTATCAGGAGGTCCGGGGGTGTGTATACGCAGTATTTT. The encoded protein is CASSIRRSGGVYTQYF.

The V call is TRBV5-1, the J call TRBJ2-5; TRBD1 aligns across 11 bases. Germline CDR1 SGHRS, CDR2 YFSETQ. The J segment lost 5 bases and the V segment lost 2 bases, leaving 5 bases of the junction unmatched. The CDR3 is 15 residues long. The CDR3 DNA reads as TGCGCCAGCAGCTTCGGGACAGGGGGACAGGAGACCCAGTACTTC. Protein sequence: CASSFGTGGQETQYF.

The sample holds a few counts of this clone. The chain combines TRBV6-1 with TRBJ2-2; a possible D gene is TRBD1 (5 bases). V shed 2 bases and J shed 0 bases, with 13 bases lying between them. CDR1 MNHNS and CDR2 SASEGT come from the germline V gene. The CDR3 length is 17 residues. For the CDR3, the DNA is TGTGCCAGCAGTGAATGGTTTGACAGTTCGAACACCGGGGAGCTGTTTTTT. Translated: CASSEWFDSSNTGELFF.

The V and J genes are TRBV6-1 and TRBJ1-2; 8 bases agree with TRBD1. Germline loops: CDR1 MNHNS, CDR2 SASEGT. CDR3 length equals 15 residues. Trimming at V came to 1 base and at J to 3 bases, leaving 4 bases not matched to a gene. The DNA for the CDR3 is TGTGCCAGCAGTGAAGGGGCAGGGGGCTACTATGGCTACACCTTC. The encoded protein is CASSEGAGGYYGYTF.

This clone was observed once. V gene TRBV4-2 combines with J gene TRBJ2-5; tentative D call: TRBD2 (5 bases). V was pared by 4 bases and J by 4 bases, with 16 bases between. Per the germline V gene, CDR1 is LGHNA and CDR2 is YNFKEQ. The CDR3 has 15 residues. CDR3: CASSPTRAGGETQYF. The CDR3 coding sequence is TGTGCCAGCAGCCCAACTAGGGCTGGAGGAGAGACCCAGTACTTC.

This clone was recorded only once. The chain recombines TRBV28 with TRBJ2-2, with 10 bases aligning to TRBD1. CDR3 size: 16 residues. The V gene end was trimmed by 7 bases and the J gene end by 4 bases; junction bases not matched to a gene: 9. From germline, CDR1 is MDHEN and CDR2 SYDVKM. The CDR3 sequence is CASTFPGTGVTGELFF. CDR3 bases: TGTGCCAGCACCTTCCCCGGGACAGGGGTCACCGGGGAGCTGTTTTTT.

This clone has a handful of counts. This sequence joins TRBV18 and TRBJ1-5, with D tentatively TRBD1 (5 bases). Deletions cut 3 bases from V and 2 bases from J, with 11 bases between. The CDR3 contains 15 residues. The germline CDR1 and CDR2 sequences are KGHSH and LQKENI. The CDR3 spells CASSPDSLGNQPQHF. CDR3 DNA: TGTGCCAGCTCACCCGACAGCCTAGGCAATCAGCCCCAGCATTTT.

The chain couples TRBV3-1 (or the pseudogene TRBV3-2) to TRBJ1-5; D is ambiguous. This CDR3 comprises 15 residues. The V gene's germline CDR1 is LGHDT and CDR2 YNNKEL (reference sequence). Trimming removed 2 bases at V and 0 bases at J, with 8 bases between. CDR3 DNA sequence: TGTGCCAGCAGCCAATTAACGGGTAGCAATCAGCCCCAGCATTTT. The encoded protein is CASSQLTGSNQPQHF.

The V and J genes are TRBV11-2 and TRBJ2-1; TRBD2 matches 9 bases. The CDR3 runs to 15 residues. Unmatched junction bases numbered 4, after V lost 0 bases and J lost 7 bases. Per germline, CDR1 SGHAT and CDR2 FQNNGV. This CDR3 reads CASSLETSGGNEQFF. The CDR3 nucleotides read TGTGCCAGCAGCTTAGAGACTAGCGGAGGGAATGAGCAGTTCTTC.

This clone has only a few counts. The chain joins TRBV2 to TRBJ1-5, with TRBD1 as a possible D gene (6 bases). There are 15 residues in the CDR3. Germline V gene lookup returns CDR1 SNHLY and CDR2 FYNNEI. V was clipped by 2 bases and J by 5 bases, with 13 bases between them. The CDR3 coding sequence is TGTGCCAGCAGTGAAACGGTCGCAGGGGATCAGCCCCAGCATTTT. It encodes CASSETVAGDQPQHF.

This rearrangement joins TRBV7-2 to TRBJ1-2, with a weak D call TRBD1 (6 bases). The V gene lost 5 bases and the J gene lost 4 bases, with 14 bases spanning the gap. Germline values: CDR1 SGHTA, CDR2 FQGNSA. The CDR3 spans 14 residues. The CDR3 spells CASSLDRPTYGYTF. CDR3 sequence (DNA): TGTGCCAGCAGCCTTGACAGGCCGACCTATGGCTACACCTTC.

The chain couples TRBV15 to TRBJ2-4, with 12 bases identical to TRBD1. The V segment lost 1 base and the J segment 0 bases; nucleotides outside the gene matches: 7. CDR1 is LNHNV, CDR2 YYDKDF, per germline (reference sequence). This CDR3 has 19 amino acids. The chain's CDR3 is CATSRGPGQGAGAKNIQYF. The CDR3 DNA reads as TGTGCCACCAGCAGAGGTCCGGGACAGGGGGCTGGAGCCAAAAACATTCAGTACTTC. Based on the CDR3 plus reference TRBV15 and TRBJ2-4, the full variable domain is DAMVIQNPRYQVTQFGKPVTLSCSQTLNHNVMYWYQQKSSQAPKLLFHYYDKDFNNEADTPDNFQSRRPNTSFCFLDIRSPGLGDTAMYLCATSRGPGQGAGAKNIQYFGAGTRLSVL.

DNA for the CDR3: TGCGCCAGCAGCCCCGCCGGGAGCCAAGAGACCCAGTACTTC. Its translation: CASSPAGSQETQYF. The chain combines TRBV5-1 with TRBJ2-5; TRBD2 is a possible D gene (6 bases). V was clipped by 4 bases and J by 1 base, with 11 bases between them. The germline V gene encodes CDR1 SGHRS and CDR2 YFSETQ. This CDR3 region has 14 residues.

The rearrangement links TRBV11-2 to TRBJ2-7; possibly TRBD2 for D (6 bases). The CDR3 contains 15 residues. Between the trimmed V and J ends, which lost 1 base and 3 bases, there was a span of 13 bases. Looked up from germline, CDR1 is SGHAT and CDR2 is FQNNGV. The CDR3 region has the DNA TGTGCCAGCAGCTTAGGACTAGGTTTCATCTACGAGCAGTACTTC. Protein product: CASSLGLGFIYEQYF.

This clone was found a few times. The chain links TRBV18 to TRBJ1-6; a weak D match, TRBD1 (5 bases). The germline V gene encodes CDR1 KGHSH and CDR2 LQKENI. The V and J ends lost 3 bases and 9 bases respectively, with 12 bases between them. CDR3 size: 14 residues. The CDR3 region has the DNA TGTGCCAGCTCACCCAAGGCAGGGATTTCACCCCTCCACTTT. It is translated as CASSPKAGISPLHF.

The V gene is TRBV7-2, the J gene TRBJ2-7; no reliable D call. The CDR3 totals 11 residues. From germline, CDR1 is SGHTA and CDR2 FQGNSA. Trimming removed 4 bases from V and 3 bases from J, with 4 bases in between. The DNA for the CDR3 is TGTGCCAGCAGCTCCCTCTACGAGCAGTACTTC. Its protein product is CASSSLYEQYF.

CDR3 sequence reads: CASSRTGYGYTF. For the CDR3, the DNA is TGTGCCAGTAGTCGAACAGGTTATGGCTACACCTTC. The chain is built from TRBV19 and TRBJ1-2, with D tentatively TRBD1 (5 bases). The CDR3 has 12 residues. Per the germline V gene, CDR1 is LNHDA and CDR2 is SQIVND (reference sequence). V was pared by 5 bases and J by 5 bases, with 9 bases between.

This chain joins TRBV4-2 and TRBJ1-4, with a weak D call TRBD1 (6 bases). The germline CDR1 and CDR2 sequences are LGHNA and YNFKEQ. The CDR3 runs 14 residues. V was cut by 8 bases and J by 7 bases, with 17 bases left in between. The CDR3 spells CASGLQGTTEKLFF. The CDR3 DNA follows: TGTGCCAGCGGTCTACAGGGAACGACTGAAAAACTGTTTTTT.

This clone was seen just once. CDR3 sequence: CSVARAPEGGQYF. The DNA for the CDR3 is TGCAGCGTCGCCCGGGCCCCGGAAGGGGGGCAGTACTTC. The chain has TRBV29-1 and TRBJ2-7; a weak D match, TRBD1 (6 bases). Germline CDR1 reads SQVTM; CDR2 reads ANQGSEA. Trimming took 6 bases from V and 9 from J, leaving 21 bases between them. The CDR3 runs to 13 residues.

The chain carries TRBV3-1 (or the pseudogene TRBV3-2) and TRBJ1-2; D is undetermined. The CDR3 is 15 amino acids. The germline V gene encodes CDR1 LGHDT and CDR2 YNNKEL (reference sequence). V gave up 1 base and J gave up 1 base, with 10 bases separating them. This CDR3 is CASSQVGRLNYGYTF. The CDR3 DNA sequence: TGTGCCAGCAGCCAAGTTGGGAGACTTAACTATGGCTACACCTTC.